This TCR beta chain was sequenced in a study of a mutant IDH1 vaccine in newly diagnosed glioma. Study-wide results and limits: Vaccine-induced immune responses occurred in more than 85% of patients.

Time point: week 47, end of study. Mutant IDH1 20-mer peptide, at 300 ug, made up each vaccine dose, with topical imiquimod. There were eight vaccinations for patients, given in weeks 1, 3, 5, 7, 11, 15, 19 and 23. The length of the CDR3 is 17 residues. Germline CDR1 reads SEHNR; CDR2 reads FQNEAQ (reference sequence). Trimming took 1 base from V and 4 from J; bases not matched to a gene: 7. In regard to this clone: Its specificity is unknown.

Sequencing was performed with immunoSEQ multiplex PCR; in TCRdb, only in-frame clones are kept and a portion is missing. There are tens of thousands of clones in the sample; 75% occur only once, and roughly 10% lies in the top ten. This rearrangement joins TRBV7-9 to TRBJ2-1; TRBD1 matches 10 bases. Sequencing was performed on PBMCs, taken from a glioma patient whose treatment included an IDH1 peptide vaccine. The receptor's source is a man in his forties with glioma. Here the CDR3 reads CASSLDGRDRGYNEQFF. As DNA, the CDR3 is TGTGCCAGCAGCTTAGATGGGCGGGACAGGGGATACAATGAGCAGTTCTTC.